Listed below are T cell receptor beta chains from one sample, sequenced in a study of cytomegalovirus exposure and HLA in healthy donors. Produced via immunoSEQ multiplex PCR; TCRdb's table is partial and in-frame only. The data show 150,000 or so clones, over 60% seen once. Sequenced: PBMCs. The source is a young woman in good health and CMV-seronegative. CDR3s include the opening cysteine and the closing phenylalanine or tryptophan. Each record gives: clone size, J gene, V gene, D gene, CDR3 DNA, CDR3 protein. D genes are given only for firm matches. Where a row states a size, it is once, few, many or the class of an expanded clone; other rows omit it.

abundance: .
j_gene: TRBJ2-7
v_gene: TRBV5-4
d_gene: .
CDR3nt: TGTGCCAGTTCTAGAAACTCCTACGAGCAGTACTTC
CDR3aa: CASSRNSYEQYF

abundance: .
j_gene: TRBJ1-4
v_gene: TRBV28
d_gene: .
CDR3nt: TGTGCCACCCACTCATACCTCTATGAAAAACTGTTTTTT
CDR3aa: CATHSYLYEKLFF

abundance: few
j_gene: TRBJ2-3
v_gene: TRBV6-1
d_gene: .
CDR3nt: TGTGCCAGCAGTTCCCAAGGACAGAGCACAGATACGCAGTATTTT
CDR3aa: CASSSQGQSTDTQYF

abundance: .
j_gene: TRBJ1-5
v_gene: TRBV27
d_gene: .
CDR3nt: TGTGCCAGCAGTTTAAAGGCAGGGGTATCCGGCCAGCCCCAGCATTTT
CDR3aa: CASSLKAGVSGQPQHF

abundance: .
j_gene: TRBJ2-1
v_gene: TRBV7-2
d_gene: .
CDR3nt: TGTGCCAGCAGCCTATCCGGGACACGCGCCTACAATGAGCAGTTCTTC
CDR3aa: CASSLSGTRAYNEQFF

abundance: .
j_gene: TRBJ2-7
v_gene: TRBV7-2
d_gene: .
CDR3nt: TGTGCCAGCAGCTTAGTCTCCGGGGGAATGGGGCAGTACTTC
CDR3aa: CASSLVSGGMGQYF

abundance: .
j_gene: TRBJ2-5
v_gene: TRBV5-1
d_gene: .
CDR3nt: TGCGCCAGCAGCCTGTTGATCTCAGCGGAGACCCAGTACTTC
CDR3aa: CASSLLISAETQYF

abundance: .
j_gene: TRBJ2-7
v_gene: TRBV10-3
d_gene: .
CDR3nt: TGTGCCATCCAGCCAGATATTCCCAGGGAGCAGTACTTC
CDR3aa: CAIQPDIPREQYF

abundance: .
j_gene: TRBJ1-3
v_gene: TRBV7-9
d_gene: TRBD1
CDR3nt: TGTGCCAGCAGCTTAGTGGGACAGGAGGACACCATATATTTT
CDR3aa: CASSLVGQEDTIYF

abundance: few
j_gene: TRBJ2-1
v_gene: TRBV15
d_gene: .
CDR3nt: TGTGCCACCAGCAGCCTAAGATGGGTCGGGGGTGGGTCCTACAATGAGCAGTTCTTC
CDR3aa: CATSSLRWVGGGSYNEQFF

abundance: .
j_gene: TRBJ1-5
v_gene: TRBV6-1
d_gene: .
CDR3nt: TGTGCCAGCAGGCGACTAAATCAGCCCCAGCATTTT
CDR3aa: CASRRLNQPQHF

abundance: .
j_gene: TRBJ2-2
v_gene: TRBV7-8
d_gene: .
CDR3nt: TGTGCCAGCAGAAAGAGGGGGGGGACGAACACCGGGGAGCTGTTTTTT
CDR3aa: CASRKRGGTNTGELFF

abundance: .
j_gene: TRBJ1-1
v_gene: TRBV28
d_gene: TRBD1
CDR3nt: TGTGCCAGCAGACCCGGGACAGGGTTTTATATTACTGAAGCTTTCTTT
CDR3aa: CASRPGTGFYITEAFF

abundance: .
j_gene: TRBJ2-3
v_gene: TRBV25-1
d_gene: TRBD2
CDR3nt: TGTGCCAGCAGTGAAGGGGGGGGCACAGATACGCAGTATTTT
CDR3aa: CASSEGGGTDTQYF

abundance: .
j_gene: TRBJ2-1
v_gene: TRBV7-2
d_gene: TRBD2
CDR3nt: TGTGCCAGCAGCTTAGGGACTAGCGGGGGGGCCAGAGAGCAGTTCTTC
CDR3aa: CASSLGTSGGAREQFF

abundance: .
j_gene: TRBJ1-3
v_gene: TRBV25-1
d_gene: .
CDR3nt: TGTGCCAGCAGTGAGCAGGGGACTGGAAACACCATATATTTT
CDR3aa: CASSEQGTGNTIYF

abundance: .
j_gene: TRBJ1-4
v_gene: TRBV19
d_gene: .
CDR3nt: TGTGCCAGTAGTCCCCCGACAGGTCATGAAAAACTGTTTTTT
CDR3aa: CASSPPTGHEKLFF

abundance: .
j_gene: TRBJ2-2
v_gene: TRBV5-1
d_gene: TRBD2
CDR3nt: TGCGCCAGCAGCGGGGGAGCGGGGGTACCGAACACCGGGGAGCTGTTTTTT
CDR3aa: CASSGGAGVPNTGELFF

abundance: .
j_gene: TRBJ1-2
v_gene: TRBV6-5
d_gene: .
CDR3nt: TGTGCCAGCACCACCCCCCGTCGGGGTGATGGCTACACCTTC
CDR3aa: CASTTPRRGDGYTF

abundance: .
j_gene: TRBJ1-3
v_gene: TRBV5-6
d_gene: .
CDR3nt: TGTGCCAGCAGCTTCGGGTCCGGAAACACCATATATTTT
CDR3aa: CASSFGSGNTIYF

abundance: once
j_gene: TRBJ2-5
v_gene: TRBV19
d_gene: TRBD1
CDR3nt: TGTGCCAGTTCTCGGACAGGGGCTACCCAGTACTTC
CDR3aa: CASSRTGATQYF

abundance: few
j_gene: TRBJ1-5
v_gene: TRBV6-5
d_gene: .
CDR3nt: TGTGCCAGCAGTTCTGACAGGAATTTCAATCAGCCCCAGCATTTT
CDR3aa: CASSSDRNFNQPQHF

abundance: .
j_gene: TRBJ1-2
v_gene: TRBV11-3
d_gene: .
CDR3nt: TGTGCCAGCAGCCGGGACACGGGCCGGTATGGCTACACCTTC
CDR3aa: CASSRDTGRYGYTF

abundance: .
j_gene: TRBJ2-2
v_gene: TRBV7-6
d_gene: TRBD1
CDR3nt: TGTGCCAGCACCCCTCGGCAGGGGGCCGACGGGGAGCTGTTTTTT
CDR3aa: CASTPRQGADGELFF

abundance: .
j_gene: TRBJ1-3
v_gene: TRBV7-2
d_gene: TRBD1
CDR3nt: TGTGCCAGCAGCTTAGCGGTGGAGGGGGCATCGGGAAACACCATATATTTT
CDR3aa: CASSLAVEGASGNTIYF

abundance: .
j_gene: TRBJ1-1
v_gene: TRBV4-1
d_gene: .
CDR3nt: TGCGCCAGCAGCCAAGTCCCCCGGGACAAGAACACTGAAGCTTTCTTT
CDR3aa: CASSQVPRDKNTEAFF

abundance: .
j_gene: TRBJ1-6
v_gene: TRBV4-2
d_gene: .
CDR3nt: TGTGCCACCGTGGACAGCCCCGATTCACCCCTCCACTTT
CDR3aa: CATVDSPDSPLHF

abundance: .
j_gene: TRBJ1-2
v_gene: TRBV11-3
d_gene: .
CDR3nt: TGTGCCAGCAGCCCCGTTGGGGGCGCCCACTATGGCTACACCTTC
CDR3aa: CASSPVGGAHYGYTF

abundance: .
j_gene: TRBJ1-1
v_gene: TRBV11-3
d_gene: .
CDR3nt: TGTGCCAGCAGCTTAGGTAGAATTGAAGCTTTCTTT
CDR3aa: CASSLGRIEAFF

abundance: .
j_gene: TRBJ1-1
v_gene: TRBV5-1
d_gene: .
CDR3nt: TGCGCCAGCAGCTCGGACAGTTTGAACACTGAAGCTTTCTTT
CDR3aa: CASSSDSLNTEAFF

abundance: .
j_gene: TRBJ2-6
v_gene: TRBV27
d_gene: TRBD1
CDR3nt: TGTGCCAGCAGTCCGATGACAGGGTTAGGCGCTGGGGCCAACGGCCTGACTTTC
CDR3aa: CASSPMTGLGAGANGLTF

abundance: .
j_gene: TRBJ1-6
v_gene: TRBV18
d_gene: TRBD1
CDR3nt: TGTGCCAGCTCACTTAGCCGGGACAGACTCAGTTCACCCCTCCACTTT
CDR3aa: CASSLSRDRLSSPLHF

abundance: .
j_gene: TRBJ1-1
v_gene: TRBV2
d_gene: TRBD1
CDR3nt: TGTGCCAGCAGTGGACAGGGGCCCGGAACTGAAGCTTTCTTT
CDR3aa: CASSGQGPGTEAFF

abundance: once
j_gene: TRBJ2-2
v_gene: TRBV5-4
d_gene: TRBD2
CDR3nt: TGTGCCAGCAGCTTGAGGCTAGCGGGGTTGGCCGGGGAGCTGTTTTTT
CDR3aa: CASSLRLAGLAGELFF

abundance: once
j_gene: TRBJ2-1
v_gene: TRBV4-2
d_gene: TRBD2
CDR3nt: TGTGCCAGCAGTCCCCGGGTGCGGGGGTCATCCTACAATGAGCAGTTCTTC
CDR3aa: CASSPRVRGSSYNEQFF

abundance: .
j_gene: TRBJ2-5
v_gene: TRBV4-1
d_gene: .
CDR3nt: TGCGCCAGCAGCCTCACAGGGCCGGAGACCCAGTACTTC
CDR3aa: CASSLTGPETQYF

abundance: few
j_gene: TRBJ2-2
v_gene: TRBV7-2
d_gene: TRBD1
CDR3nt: TGTGCCAGCAGCCAAACCTGGACAGGGGGAAGCACCGGGGAGCTGTTTTTT
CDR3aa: CASSQTWTGGSTGELFF

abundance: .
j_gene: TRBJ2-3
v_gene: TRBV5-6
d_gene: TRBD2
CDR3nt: TGTGCCAGCAGCTTTCTGACTAGCGGGGTAGCAGATACGCAGTATTTT
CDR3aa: CASSFLTSGVADTQYF

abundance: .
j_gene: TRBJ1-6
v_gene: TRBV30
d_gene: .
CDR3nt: TGTGCCTGGGTTGCAGGCGATTCACCCCTCCACTTT
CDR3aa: CAWVAGDSPLHF

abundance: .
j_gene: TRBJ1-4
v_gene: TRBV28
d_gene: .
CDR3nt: TGTGCCAGCAGCATGCTCGACAGGCGGGGGGGAAAACTGTTTTTT
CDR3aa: CASSMLDRRGGKLFF

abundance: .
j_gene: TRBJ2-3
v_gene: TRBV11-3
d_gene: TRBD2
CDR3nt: TGTGCCAGCAGCTTAGGGTTGGTAGCGGGGGGCACAGATACGCAGTATTTT
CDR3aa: CASSLGLVAGGTDTQYF

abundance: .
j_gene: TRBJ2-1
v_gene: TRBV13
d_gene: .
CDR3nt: TGTGCCAGCAGCTTAGGCAGAGGTTCCTACAATGAGCAGTTCTTC
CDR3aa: CASSLGRGSYNEQFF

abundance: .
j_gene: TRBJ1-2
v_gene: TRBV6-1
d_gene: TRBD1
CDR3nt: TGTGCCAGCAGTGAGAGAGACAGGGATGGCTACACCTTC
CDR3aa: CASSERDRDGYTF

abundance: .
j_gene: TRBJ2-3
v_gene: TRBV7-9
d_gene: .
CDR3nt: TGTGCCAGCAGCTTAGCGAGGACTGACACAGATACGCAGTATTTT
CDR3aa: CASSLARTDTDTQYF